The 3 T cell receptor beta chains given below trace back to one sample, sequenced in a study of CD8+ T cells in alopecia areata. Extracted from the samples, RNA was reverse transcribed into cDNA to serve as the sequencing template. The assay was immunoSEQ multiplex PCR, and TCRdb's table has in-frame clones only and misses some. The sample lists about 69,000 clones, under 75% occurring once. The sample was CD8+ T cells sorted from blood, taken at week 0. The receptors were gathered from a human donor with alopecia areata.

The chain is built from TRBV2 and TRBJ2-1, with 10 positions matching TRBD1. From germline, CDR1 is SNHLY and CDR2 FYNNEI. V was pared by 2 bases and J by 4 bases, with 5 bases of the junction left unmatched. The CDR3 consists of 16 residues. The CDR3 here is CASSEIGQGDYNEQFF. The CDR3 bases are TGTGCCAGCAGTGAAATAGGACAGGGGGATTACAATGAGCAGTTCTTC.

This clone was observed once. The chain joins TRBV13 to TRBJ2-1; 12 nucleotides line up with TRBD2. Germline assignment: CDR1 PRHDT and CDR2 FYEKMQ (reference sequence). This CDR3 comprises 15 residues. J gave up 6 bases and V 5 bases, and 5 bases lay outside the gene matches. In DNA, the CDR3 is TGTGCCAGCAGCCCTAGCGGGGGGGCCCTCAATGAGCAGTTCTTC. Residues: CASSPSGGALNEQFF. Full variable domain (remainder filled in from reference TRBV13 and TRBJ2-1): AAGVIQSPRHLIKEKRETATLKCYPIPRHDTVYWYQQGPGQDPQFLISFYEKMQSDKGSIPDRFSAQQFSDYHSELNMSSLELGDSALYFCASSPSGGALNEQFFGPGTRLTVL.

This clone was found a few times. J is TRBJ1-2 and V is TRBV27; 7 bases are shared with TRBD1. Germline CDR1 reads MNHEY; CDR2 reads SMNVEV (reference sequence). The CDR3 has 14 amino acids. V lost 1 base and J lost 10; bases outside the gene matches: 9. The CDR3 bases are TGTGCCAGCAGTTTATACCCCGGACAGGTTGCCTACACCTTC. Protein product: CASSLYPGQVAYTF.